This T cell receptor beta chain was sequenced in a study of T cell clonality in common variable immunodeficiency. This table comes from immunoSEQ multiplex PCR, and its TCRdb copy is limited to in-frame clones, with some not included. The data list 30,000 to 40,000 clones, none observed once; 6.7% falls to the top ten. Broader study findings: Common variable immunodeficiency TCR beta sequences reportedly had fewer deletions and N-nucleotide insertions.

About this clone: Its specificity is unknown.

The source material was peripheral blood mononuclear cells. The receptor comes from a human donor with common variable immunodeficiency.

CDR3 DNA, as far as it was read: TGTGCCTGGAGTATGGGGACAGGGGGCGGACAGCCC. It yields the protein CAWSMGTGGGQP. In full, the CDR3 is CAWSMGTGGGQPQHF. This chain connects TRBV30 to TRBJ1-5, with 12 bases aligning to TRBD1. The sequenced fragment ends 3 residues before the CDR3 boundary, so the rest is inferred from the germline J gene. The V segment lost 2 bases and the J segment 7 bases; nucleotides outside the gene matches: 6. Germline CDR1 reads GTSNPN; CDR2 reads SVGIG (reference sequence). The CDR3 is 15 residues long.